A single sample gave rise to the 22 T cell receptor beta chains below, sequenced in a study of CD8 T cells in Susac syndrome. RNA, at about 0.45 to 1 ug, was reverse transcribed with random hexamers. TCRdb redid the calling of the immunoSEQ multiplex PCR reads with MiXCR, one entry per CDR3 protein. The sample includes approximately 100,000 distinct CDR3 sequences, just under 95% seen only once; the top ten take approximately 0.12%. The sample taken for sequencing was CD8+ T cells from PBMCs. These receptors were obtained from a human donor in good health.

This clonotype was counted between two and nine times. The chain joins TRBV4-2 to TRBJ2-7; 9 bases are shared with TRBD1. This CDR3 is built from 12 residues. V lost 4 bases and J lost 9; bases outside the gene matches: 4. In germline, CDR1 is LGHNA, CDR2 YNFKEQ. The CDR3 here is CASSPDRGLQYF. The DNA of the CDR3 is TGTGCCAGCAGCCCGGACAGGGGTCTGCAGTACTTC.

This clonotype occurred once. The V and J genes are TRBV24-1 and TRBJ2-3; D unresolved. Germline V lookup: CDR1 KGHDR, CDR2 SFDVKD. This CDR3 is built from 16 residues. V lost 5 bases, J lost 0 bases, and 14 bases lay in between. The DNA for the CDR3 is TGTGCCACCAGTGGAGGCCGTACCACTAGCACAGATACGCAGTATTTT. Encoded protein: CATSGGRTTSTDTQYF.

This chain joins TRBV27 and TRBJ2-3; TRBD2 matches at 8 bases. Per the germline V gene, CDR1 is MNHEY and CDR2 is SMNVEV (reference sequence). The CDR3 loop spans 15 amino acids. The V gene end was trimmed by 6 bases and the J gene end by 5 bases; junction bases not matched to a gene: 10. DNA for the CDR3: TGTGCCAGCAGCTACGGGGGGGGCGGAAAAGATACGCAGTATTTT. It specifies CASSYGGGGKDTQYF.

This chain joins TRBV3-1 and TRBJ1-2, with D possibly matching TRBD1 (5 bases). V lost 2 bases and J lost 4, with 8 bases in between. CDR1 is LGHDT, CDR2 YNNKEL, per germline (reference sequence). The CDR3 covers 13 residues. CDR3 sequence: CASSQRGPYGYTF. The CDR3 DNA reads TGTGCCAGCAGCCAACGGGGCCCCTATGGCTACACCTTC.

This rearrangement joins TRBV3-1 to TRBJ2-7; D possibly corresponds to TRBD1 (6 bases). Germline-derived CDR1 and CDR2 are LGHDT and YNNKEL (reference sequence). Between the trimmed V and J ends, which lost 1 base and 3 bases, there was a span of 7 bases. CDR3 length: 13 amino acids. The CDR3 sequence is CASSQATGYEQYF. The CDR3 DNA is TGTGCCAGCAGCCAAGCGACAGGCTACGAGCAGTACTTC.

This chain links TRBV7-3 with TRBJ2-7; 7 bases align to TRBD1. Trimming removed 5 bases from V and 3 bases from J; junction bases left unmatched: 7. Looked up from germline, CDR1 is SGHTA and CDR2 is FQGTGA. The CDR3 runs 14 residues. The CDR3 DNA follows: TGTGCCAGCAGCCCGGGGACAGTTAACTACGAGCAGTACTTC. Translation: CASSPGTVNYEQYF.

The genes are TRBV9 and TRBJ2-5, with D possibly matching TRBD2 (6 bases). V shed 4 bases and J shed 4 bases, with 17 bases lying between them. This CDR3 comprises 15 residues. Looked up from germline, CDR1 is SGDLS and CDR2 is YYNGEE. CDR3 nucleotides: TGTGCCAGCAGCCCCGCCGGGGGACTTCGAGAGACCCAGTACTTC. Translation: CASSPAGGLRETQYF.

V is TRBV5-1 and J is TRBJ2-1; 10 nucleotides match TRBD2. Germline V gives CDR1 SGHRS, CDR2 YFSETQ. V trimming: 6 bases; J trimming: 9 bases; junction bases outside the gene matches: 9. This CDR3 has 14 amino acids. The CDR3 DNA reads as TGCGCCAGCAAAGCGGGAGGGACCCAGAGTGAGCAGTTCTTC. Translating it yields CASKAGGTQSEQFF.

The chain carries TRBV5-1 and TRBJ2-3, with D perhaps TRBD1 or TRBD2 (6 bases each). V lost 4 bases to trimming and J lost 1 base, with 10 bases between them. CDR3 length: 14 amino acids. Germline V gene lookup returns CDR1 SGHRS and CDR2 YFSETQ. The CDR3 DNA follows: TGCGCCAGCAGCCGGGGGCTTCGCACAGATACGCAGTATTTT. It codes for CASSRGLRTDTQYF. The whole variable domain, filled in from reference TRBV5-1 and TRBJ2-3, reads KAGVTQTPRYLIKTRGQQVTLSCSPISGHRSVSWYQQTPGQGLQFLFEYFSETQRNKGNFPGRFSGRQFSNSRSEMNVSTLELGDSALYLCASSRGLRTDTQYFGPGTRLTVL.

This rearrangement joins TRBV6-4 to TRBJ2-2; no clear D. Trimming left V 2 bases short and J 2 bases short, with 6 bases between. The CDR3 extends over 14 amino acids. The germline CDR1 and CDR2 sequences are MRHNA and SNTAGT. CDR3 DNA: TGTGCCAGCAGTGACCCTACTAACACCGGGGAGCTGTTTTTT. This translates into CASSDPTNTGELFF.

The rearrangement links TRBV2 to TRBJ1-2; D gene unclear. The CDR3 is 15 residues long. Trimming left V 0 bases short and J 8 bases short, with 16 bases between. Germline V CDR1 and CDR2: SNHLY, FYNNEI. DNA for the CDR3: TGTGCCAGCAGTGAAGCGCTTGGAGGGTTAAGCGGCTACACCTTC. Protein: CASSEALGGLSGYTF.

Here the CDR3 reads CASSPGGNSGANVLTF. In DNA, the CDR3 is TGTGCCAGCAGTCCGGGGGGGAACTCTGGGGCCAACGTCCTGACTTTC. The J gene is TRBJ2-6, the V gene TRBV2, with TRBD2 matching over 8 bases. In germline, CDR1 is SNHLY, CDR2 FYNNEI. This CDR3 comprises 16 residues. Trimming took 5 bases from V and 0 from J; bases not matched to a gene: 3.

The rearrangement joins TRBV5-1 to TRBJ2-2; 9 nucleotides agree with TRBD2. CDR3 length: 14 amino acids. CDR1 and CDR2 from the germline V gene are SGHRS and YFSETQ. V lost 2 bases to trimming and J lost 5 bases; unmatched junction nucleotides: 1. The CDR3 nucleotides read TGCGCCAGCAGCTTCACTAGCGGGACCGGGGAGCTGTTTTTT. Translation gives CASSFTSGTGELFF. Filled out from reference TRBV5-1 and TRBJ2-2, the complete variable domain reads KAGVTQTPRYLIKTRGQQVTLSCSPISGHRSVSWYQQTPGQGLQFLFEYFSETQRNKGNFPGRFSGRQFSNSRSEMNVSTLELGDSALYLCASSFTSGTGELFFGEGSRLTVL.

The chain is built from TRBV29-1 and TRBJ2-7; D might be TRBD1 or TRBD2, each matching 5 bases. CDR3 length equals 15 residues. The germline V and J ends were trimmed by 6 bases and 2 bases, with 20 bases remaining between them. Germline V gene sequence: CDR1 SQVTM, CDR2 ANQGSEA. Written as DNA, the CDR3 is TGCAGCGTCATATATCCGGGACGCATCCCCTACGAGCAGTACTTC. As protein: CSVIYPGRIPYEQYF.

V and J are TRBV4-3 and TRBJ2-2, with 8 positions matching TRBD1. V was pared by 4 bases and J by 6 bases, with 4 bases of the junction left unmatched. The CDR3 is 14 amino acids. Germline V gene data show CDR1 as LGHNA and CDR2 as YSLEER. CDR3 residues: CASSPSTGAGELFF. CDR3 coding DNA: TGCGCCAGCAGCCCGTCGACAGGGGCCGGGGAGCTGTTTTTT.

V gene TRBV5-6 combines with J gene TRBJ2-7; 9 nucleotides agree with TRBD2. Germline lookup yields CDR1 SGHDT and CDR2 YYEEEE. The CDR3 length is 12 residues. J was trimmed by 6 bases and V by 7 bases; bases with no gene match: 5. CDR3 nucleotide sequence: TGTGCCAGCGGCGCGGGGGGGGGCGAGCAGTACTTC. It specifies CASGAGGGEQYF.

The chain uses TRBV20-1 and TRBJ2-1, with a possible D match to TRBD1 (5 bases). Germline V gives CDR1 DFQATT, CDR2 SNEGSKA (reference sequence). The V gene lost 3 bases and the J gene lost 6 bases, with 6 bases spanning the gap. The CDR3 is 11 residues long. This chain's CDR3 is CSASQGNEQFF. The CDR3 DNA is TGCAGTGCTAGCCAGGGCAATGAGCAGTTCTTC.

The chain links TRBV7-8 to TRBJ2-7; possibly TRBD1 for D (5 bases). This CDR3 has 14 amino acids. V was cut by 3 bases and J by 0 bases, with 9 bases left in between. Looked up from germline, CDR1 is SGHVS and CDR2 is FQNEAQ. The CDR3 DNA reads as TGTGCCAGCAGCTTCTCCGACAGCTCCTACGAGCAGTACTTC. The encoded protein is CASSFSDSSYEQYF.

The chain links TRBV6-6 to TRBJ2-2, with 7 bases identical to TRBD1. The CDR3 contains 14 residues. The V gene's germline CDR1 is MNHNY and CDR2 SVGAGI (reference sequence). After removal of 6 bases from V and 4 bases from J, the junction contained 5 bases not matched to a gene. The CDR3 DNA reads TGTGCCAGCAGACGACAGGGCAGCACCGGGGAGCTGTTTTTT. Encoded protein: CASRRQGSTGELFF.

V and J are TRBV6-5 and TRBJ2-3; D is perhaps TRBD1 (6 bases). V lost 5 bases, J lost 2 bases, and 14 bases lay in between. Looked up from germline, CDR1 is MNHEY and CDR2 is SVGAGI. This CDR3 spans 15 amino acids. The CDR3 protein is CASSRAPGDTDTQYF. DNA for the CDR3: TGTGCCAGCAGTCGGGCCCCAGGGGACACAGATACGCAGTATTTT.

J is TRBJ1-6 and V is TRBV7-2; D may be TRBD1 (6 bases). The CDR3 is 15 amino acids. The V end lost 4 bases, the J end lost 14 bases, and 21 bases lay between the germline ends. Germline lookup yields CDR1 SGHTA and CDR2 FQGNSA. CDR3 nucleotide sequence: TGTGCCAGCAGCTCCCAGGACAGTCACGGGTACACCCTCCACTTT. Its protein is CASSSQDSHGYTLHF.

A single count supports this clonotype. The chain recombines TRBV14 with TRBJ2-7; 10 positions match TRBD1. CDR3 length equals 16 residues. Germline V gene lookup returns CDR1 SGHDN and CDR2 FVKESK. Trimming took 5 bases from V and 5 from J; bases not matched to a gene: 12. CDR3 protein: CASSSPGGQGKNEQYF. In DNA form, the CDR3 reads TGTGCCAGCAGCTCCCCCGGGGGACAGGGGAAGAACGAGCAGTACTTC.